The 8 T cell receptor beta chains in this list originate from one sample, sequenced in a study of cytomegalovirus exposure and HLA in healthy donors. In the PCR, 60 Vbeta and 13 Jbeta primers were used. Libraries were prepared by immunoSEQ multiplex PCR; TCRdb keeps only in-frame clonotypes and omits some of them. Of about 160,000 clones detected, roughly three quarters appear once; the ten largest clones hold approximately 4.4%. Material: PBMCs. The receptors were sampled from a man between 18 and 29 years old in good health and CMV-seropositive.

V is TRBV2 and J is TRBJ1-1, with D tentatively TRBD1 (5 bases). Trimming took off 2 bases at V and 7 bases at J, with 14 bases between the two ends. This CDR3 spans 14 amino acids. CDR1 and CDR2 (germline): SNHLY, FYNNEI. The CDR3 DNA reads TGTGCCAGCAGTGAACCCTTTTCGACAGATGAAGCTTTCTTT. Translating gives CASSEPFSTDEAFF.

The chain employs TRBV5-1 and TRBJ2-7, with 7 bases aligning to TRBD1. This CDR3 is built from 16 residues. CDR1 and CDR2 from the germline V gene are SGHRS and YFSETQ. J lost 0 bases, V lost 1 base, and 7 bases had no gene match. The CDR3 bases are TGCGCCAGCAGCTTGACGCCCCGGGACAGCTCCTACGAGCAGTACGTC. Translated, it gives CASSLTPRDSSYEQYV.

V and J are TRBV7-9 and TRBJ1-5, with D perhaps matching TRBD1 (5 bases). Trimming removed 1 base at V and 4 bases at J, with 8 bases between. From germline, CDR1 is SEHNR and CDR2 FQNEAQ (reference sequence). CDR3 length equals 14 residues. This CDR3 is CASSLGSGNQPQHF. CDR3 coding DNA: TGTGCCAGCAGCTTAGGGTCAGGGAATCAGCCCCAGCATTTT.

The chain links TRBV5-3 to TRBJ2-3; 11 nucleotides align to TRBD2. TRBV5-3 is an open reading frame, and its role is uncertain. The CDR3 extends over 18 amino acids. With 5 bases clipped from V and 4 bases from J, the junction kept 15 bases outside the gene matches. CDR3 coding DNA: TGTGCCAGAAGGCTTACCATGTTAGCGGGAGGGCCCCCAGATACGCAGTATTTT. As protein: CARRLTMLAGGPPDTQYF.

This clone was found a few times. The rearrangement joins TRBV2 to TRBJ2-3; no firm D call. This CDR3 has 13 residues. V lost 4 bases to trimming and J lost 3 bases, with 8 bases between them. Germline lookup yields CDR1 SNHLY and CDR2 FYNNEI. For the CDR3, the DNA is TGTGCCAGCAGTGGAGGTCGAACAGATACGCAGTATTTT. Its protein product is CASSGGRTDTQYF.

The chain has TRBV6-5 and TRBJ2-7; 12 positions agree with TRBD2. The junction had 7 bases not matched to a gene; V was cut back by 5 bases and J by 5 bases. The CDR3 contains 15 residues. Germline-derived CDR1 and CDR2 are MNHEY and SVGAGI. CDR3 in amino acids: CASSPLAGGLHEQYV. CDR3 in DNA: TGTGCCAGCAGTCCGCTAGCGGGGGGGCTCCACGAGCAGTACGTC.

The rearrangement links TRBV28 to TRBJ2-5; 8 bases match TRBD2. This CDR3 contains 15 residues. Germline V lookup: CDR1 MDHEN, CDR2 SYDVKM. V lost 5 bases and J lost 3; bases outside the gene matches: 8. CDR3 amino acids: CASSAHLAGEETQYF. The CDR3 DNA sequence: TGTGCCAGCAGTGCCCATCTAGCGGGTGAAGAGACCCAGTACTTC.

This sequence joins TRBV27 and TRBJ2-5; TRBD2 matches 8 bases. V was pared by 5 bases and J by 4 bases, with 9 bases of the junction left unmatched. The germline CDR1 and CDR2 sequences are MNHEY and SMNVEV (reference sequence). There are 15 residues in the CDR3. The CDR3: CASSPLAGLVETQYF. CDR3 DNA sequence: TGTGCCAGCAGTCCATTAGCGGGGCTAGTAGAGACCCAGTACTTC.